These 3 T cell receptor beta chains originate from one sample sequenced in a study of OX40 agonist ivuxolimab in advanced cancers. Using immunoSEQ multiplex PCR, the repertoire was profiled, and TCRdb retains in-frame clones only, with some absent. The table includes 15,000 to 25,000 clones, 85% to 90% detected once. The sequencing used CD4+ or CD8+ T cells sorted from blood, collected in a trial of the OX40 agonist ivuxolimab. These TCRs come from an adult with an advanced solid tumor such as melanoma, head and neck, liver or kidney cancer.

The chain employs TRBV27 and TRBJ2-1; D remains ambiguous. With 3 bases removed from V and 10 bases from J, the gap between germline ends came to 13 bases. The CDR3 loop spans 13 amino acids. From germline, CDR1 is MNHEY and CDR2 SMNVEV (reference sequence). The CDR3 here is CASSLGIGVEQFF. The CDR3 coding sequence is TGTGCCAGCAGTTTGGGGATTGGGGTCGAGCAGTTCTTC.

V is TRBV28 and J is TRBJ1-4; D possibly corresponds to TRBD1 (5 bases). Germline values: CDR1 MDHEN, CDR2 SYDVKM. The CDR3 covers 16 residues. Trimming shortened V by 7 bases and J by 0 bases, and 15 bases separated the two germline ends. The CDR3: CASTQGPNTTNEKLFF. CDR3 coding DNA: TGTGCCAGCACCCAGGGACCGAACACAACTAATGAAAAACTGTTTTTT.

The chain has TRBV30 and TRBJ2-1; D gene uncertain. The CDR3 has 12 residues. Germline-derived CDR1 and CDR2 are GTSNPN and SVGIG (reference sequence). Trimming cost V 2 bases and J 8 bases, with 10 bases left between them. The chain's CDR3 is CAWSLLSDEQFF. As DNA, the CDR3 is TGTGCCTGGAGTCTTCTCTCCGATGAGCAGTTCTTC.